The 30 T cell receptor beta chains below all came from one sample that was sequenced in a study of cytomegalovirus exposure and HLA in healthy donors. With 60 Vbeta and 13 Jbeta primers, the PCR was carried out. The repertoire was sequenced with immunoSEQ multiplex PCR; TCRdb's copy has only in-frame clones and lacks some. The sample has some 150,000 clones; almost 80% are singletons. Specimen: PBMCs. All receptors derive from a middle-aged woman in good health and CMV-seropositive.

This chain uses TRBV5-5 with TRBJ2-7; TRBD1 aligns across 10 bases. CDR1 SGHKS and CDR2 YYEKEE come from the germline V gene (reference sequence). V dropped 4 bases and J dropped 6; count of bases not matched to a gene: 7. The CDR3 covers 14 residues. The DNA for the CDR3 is TGTGCCAGCAGCACCGCCGGGACAGGGGTCGAGCAGTACTTC. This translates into CASSTAGTGVEQYF.

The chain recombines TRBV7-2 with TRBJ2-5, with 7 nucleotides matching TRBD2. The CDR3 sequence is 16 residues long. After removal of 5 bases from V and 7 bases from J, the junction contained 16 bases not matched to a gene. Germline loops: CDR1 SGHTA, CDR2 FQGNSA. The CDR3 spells CASSLLSSGVLVTQYF. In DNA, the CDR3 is TGTGCCAGCAGCCTACTTTCCAGCGGGGTTTTGGTGACCCAGTACTTC.

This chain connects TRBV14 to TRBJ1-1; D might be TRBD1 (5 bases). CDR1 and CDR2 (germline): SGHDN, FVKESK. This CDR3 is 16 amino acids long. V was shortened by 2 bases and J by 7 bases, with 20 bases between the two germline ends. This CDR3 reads CASSQFTGTSTSEAFF. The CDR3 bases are TGTGCCAGCAGCCAATTTACCGGGACTAGTACAAGTGAAGCTTTCTTT.

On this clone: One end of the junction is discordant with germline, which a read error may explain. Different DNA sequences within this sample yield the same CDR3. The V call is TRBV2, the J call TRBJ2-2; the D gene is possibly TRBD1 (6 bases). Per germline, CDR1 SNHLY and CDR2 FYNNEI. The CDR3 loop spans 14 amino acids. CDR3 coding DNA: TGTGCCAGCAGGCCCCAGGGGCGCACCGGTGAGCTGTTTTTT. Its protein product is CASRPQGRTGELFF.

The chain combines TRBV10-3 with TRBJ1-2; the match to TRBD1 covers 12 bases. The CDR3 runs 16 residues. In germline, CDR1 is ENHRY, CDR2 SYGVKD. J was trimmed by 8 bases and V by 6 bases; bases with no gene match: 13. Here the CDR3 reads CAISPGTGGVRGGYTF. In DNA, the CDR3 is TGTGCCATCAGCCCCGGGACAGGGGGCGTGAGAGGGGGCTACACCTTC.

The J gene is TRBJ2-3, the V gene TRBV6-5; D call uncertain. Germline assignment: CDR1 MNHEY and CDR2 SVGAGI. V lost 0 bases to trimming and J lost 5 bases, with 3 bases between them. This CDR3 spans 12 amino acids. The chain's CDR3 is CASSYSRDTQYF. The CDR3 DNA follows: TGTGCCAGCAGTTACTCGAGAGATACGCAGTATTTT.

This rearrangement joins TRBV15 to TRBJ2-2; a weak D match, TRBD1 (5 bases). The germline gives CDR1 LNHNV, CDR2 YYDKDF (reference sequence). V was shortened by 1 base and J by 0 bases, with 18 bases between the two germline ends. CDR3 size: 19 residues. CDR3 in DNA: TGTGCCACCAGCAGAGTCTTGTTTGGACATTACCCGAACACCGGGGAGCTGTTTTTT. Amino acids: CATSRVLFGHYPNTGELFF.

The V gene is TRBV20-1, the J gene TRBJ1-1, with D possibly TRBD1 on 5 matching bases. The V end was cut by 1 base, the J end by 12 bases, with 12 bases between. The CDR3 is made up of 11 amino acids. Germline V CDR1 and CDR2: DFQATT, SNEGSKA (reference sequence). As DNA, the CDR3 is TGCAGTGCTAGAGGCAGGGTCGGAACTTTCTTT. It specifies CSARGRVGTFF.

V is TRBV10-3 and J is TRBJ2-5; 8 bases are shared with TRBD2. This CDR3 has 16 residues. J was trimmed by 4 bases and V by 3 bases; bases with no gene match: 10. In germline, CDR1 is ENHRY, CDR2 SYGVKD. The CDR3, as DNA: TGTGCCATCAGTGAAAGGTGGGACGGGGGGGCAGAGACCCAGTACTTC. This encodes CAISERWDGGAETQYF.

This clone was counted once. The CDR3 protein is CSVERGGTEAFF. In nucleotides, the CDR3 is TGCAGCGTTGAGAGAGGGGGCACTGAAGCTTTCTTT. J is TRBJ1-1 and V is TRBV29-1; maybe TRBD1 (6 bases). With 3 bases removed from V and 4 bases from J, the gap between germline ends came to 9 bases. Germline values: CDR1 SQVTM, CDR2 ANQGSEA. The CDR3 has 12 amino acids.

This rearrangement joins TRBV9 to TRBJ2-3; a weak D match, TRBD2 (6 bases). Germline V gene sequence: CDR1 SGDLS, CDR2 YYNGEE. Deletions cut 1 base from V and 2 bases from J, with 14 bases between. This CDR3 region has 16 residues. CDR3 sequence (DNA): TGTGCCAGCAGCGTACTGGGGGGAACATTCACAGATACGCAGTATTTT. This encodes CASSVLGGTFTDTQYF. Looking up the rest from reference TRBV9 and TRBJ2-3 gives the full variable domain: DSGVTQTPKHLITATGQRVTLRCSPRSGDLSVYWYQQSLDQGLQFLIQYYNGEERAKGNILERFSAQQFPDLHSELNLSSLELGDSALYFCASSVLGGTFTDTQYFGPGTRLTVL.

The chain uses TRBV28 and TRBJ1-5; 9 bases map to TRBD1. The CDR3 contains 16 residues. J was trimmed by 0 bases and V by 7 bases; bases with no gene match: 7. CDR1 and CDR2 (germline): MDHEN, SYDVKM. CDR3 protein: CASNDRGAYSNQPQHF. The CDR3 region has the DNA TGTGCCAGCAACGACAGGGGGGCTTATAGCAATCAGCCCCAGCATTTT.

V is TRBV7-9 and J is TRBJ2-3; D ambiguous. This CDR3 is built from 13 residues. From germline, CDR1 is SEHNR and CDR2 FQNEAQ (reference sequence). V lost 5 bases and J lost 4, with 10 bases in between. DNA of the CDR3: TGTGCCAGCAGCGTAATGGGCCCAGATACGCAGTATTTT. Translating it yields CASSVMGPDTQYF.

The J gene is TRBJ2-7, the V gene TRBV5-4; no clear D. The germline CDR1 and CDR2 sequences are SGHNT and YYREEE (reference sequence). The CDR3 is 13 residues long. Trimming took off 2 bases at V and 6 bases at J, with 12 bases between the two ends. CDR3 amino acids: CASSFIQRGEQYF. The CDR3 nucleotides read TGTGCCAGCAGCTTTATCCAACGAGGCGAGCAGTACTTC.

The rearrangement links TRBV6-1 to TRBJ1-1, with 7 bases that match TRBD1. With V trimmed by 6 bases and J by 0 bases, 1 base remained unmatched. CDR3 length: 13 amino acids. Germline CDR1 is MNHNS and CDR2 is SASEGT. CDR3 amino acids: CASRGQLNTEAFF. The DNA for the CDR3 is TGTGCCAGCAGGGGACAGCTGAACACTGAAGCTTTCTTT.

Here the CDR3 DNA reads TGTGCCTGGAGTGTACAGGGGGGGAATTCACCCCTCCACTTT. Amino acids: CAWSVQGGNSPLHF. This chain links TRBV30 with TRBJ1-6; 8 bases agree with TRBD1. The J segment lost 7 bases and the V segment lost 0 bases, leaving 2 bases of the junction unmatched. The germline CDR1 and CDR2 sequences are GTSNPN and SVGIG (reference sequence). The CDR3 length is 14 residues.

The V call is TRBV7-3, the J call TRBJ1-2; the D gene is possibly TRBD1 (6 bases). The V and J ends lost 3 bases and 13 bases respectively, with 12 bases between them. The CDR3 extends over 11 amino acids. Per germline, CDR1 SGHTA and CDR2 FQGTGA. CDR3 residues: CASSLDSLFTF. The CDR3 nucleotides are TGTGCCAGCAGCTTGGACAGCCTCTTCACCTTC.

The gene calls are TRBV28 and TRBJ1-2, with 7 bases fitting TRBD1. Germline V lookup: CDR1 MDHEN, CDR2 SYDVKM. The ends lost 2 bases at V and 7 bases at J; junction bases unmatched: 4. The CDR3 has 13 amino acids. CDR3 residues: CASSLEQGTGYTF. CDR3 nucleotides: TGTGCCAGCAGTTTAGAACAGGGGACTGGCTACACCTTC.

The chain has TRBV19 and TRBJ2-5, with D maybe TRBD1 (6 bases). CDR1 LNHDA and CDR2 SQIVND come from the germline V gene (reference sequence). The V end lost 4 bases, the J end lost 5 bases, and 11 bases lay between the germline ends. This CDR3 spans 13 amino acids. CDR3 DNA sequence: TGTGCCAGTAGTACACAGGGTGTCGAGACCCAGTACTTC. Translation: CASSTQGVETQYF. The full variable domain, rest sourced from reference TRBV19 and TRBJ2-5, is DGGITQSPKYLFRKEGQNVTLSCEQNLNHDAMYWYRQDPGQGLRLIYYSQIVNDFQKGDIAEGYSVSREKKESFPLTVTSAQKNPTAFYLCASSTQGVETQYFGPGTRLLVL.

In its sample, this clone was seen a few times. Written as DNA, the CDR3 is TGTGCCAGTAGTATATTGGGACAGGTCGGGAAAGGAGGCTACACCTTC. It yields the protein CASSILGQVGKGGYTF. The J gene is TRBJ1-2, the V gene TRBV19, with 8 positions matching TRBD1. V shed 2 bases, J shed 8 bases, and the junction held 13 bases outside the gene matches. Per germline, CDR1 LNHDA and CDR2 SQIVND (reference sequence). The CDR3 covers 16 residues.

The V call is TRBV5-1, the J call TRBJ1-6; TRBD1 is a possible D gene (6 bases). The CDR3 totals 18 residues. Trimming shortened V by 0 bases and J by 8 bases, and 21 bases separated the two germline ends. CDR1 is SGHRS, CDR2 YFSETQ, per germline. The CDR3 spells CASSLESLGDRSDSPLHF. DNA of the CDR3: TGCGCCAGCAGCTTGGAATCGCTGGGTGACAGGTCGGATTCACCCCTCCACTTT.

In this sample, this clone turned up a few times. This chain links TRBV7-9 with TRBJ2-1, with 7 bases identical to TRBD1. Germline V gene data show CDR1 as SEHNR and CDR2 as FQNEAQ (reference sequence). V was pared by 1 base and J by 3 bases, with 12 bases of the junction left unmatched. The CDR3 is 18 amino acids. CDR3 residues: CASSLGQGSPANYNEQFF. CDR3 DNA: TGTGCCAGCAGCTTAGGACAGGGCTCCCCAGCGAACTACAATGAGCAGTTCTTC.

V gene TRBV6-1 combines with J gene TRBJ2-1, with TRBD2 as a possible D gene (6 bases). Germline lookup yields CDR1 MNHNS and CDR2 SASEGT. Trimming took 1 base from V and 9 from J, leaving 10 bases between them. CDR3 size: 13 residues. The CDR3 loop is CASSEVLGGEQFF. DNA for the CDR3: TGTGCCAGCAGTGAAGTACTCGGGGGTGAGCAGTTCTTC.

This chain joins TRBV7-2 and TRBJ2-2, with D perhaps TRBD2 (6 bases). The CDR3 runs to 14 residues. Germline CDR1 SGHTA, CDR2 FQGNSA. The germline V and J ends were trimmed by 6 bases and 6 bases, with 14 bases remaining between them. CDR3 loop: CASSWGEVSGELFF. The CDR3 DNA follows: TGTGCCAGCAGTTGGGGGGAGGTCTCCGGGGAGCTGTTTTTT.

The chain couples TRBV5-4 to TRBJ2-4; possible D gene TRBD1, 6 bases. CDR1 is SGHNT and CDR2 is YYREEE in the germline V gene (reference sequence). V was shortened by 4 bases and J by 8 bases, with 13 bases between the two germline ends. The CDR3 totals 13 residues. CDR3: CASSIQGIYIQYF. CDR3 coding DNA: TGTGCCAGCAGCATACAGGGAATATACATTCAGTACTTC.

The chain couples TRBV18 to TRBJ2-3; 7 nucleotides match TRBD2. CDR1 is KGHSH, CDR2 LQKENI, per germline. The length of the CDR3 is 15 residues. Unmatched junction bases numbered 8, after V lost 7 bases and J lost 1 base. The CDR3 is CASLIGLGGTDTQYF. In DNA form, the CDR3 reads TGTGCCAGCTTAATAGGACTAGGCGGCACAGATACGCAGTATTTT.

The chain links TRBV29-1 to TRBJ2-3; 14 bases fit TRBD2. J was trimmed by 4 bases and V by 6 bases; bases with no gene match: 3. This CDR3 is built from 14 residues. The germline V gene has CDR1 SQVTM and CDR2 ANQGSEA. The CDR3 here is CSVTTSGGADTQYF. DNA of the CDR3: TGCAGCGTCACGACTAGCGGGGGGGCAGATACGCAGTATTTT.

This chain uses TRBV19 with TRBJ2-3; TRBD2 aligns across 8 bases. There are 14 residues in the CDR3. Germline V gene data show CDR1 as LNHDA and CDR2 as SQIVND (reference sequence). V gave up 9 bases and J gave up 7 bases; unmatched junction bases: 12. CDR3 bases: TGTGCCAGCCGATCCGCGGGAGGCCGGAATACGCAGTATTTT. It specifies CASRSAGGRNTQYF.

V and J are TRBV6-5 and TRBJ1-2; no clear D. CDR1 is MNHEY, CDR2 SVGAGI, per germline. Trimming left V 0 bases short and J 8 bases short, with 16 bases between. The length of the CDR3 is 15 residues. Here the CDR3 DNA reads TGTGCCAGCAGTTACTCGGTTGTAGCAGCGGACGGCTACACCTTC. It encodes CASSYSVVAADGYTF.

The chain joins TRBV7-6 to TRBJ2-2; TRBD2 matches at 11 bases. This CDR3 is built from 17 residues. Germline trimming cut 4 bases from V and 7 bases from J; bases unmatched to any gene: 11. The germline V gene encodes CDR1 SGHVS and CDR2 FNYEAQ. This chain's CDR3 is CASSSLELAGGNGELFF. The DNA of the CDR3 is TGTGCCAGCAGCTCACTGGAGCTAGCGGGGGGTAACGGGGAGCTGTTTTTT.